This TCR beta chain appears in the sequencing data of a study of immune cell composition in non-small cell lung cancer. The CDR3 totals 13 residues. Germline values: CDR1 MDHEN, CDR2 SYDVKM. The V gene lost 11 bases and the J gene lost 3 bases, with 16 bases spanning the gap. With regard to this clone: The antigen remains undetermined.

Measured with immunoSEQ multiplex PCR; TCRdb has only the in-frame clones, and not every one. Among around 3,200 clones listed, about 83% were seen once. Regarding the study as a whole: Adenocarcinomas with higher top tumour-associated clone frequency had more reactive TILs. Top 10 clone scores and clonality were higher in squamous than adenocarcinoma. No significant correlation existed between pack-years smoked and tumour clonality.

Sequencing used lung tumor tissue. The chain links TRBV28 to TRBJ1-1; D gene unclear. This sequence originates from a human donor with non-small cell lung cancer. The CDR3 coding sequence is TGTGCCGTAGGCGAGGTTTGGGACACTGAAGCTTTCTTT. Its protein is CAVGEVWDTEAFF.